This is a list of T cell receptor beta chains from one sample in a study of T cells in Graves' hyperthyroidism and ophthalmopathy. TCRdb itself ran the multiplex PCR reads through MiXCR, one entry per CDR3 protein. The table includes more than 550,000 distinct CDR3 sequences, around 20% detected once. Sequencing was performed on blood. These receptors were collected from a woman aged 50 to 60 with Graves' hyperthyroidism that later progressed to Graves' ophthalmopathy. Each CDR3 is given with its conserved first and last residue. Each record gives: clone size, D gene, V gene, J gene, CDR3 protein, CDR3 DNA. A D gene is named only where the DNA matches it firmly. For some rows the clone size is stated as once, few or many, or as a class when expanded; others skip it.

NA,TRBD2,TRBV7-9,TRBJ2-3,CASSFPGGGLRDTQYF,TGTGCCAGCAGCTTTCCCGGCGGGGGGCTAAGGGATACGCAGTATTTT
many,TRBD1,TRBV18,TRBJ1-1,CASSPNSGQRMNTEAFF,TGTGCCAGCTCACCAAACTCGGGACAGAGGATGAACACTGAAGCTTTCTTT
NA,NA,TRBV15,TRBJ1-4,CATSRDISNEKLFF,TGTGCCACCAGCAGAGATATCTCTAATGAAAAACTGTTTTTT
NA,TRBD1,TRBV15,TRBJ1-1,CATSRDLGTGSEAFF,TGTGCCACCAGCAGAGATCTCGGGACAGGGTCTGAAGCTTTCTTT
many,NA,TRBV27,TRBJ1-4,CASSYGQFATNEKLFF,TGTGCCAGCAGTTACGGACAGTTTGCAACTAATGAAAAACTGTTTTTT
few,NA,TRBV19,TRBJ1-1,CASSIVYSLNTEAFF,TGTGCCAGTAGTATAGTTTACAGCTTGAACACTGAAGCTTTCTTT
NA,TRBD2,TRBV5-1,TRBJ2-1,CASSLVLAGVYEQFF,TGCGCCAGCAGCTTGGTGCTAGCGGGGGTTTATGAGCAGTTCTTC
NA,TRBD1,TRBV20-1,TRBJ2-7,CSARDQDRVEQYF,TGCAGTGCTAGAGATCAGGACAGGGTCGAGCAGTACTTC
NA,NA,TRBV4-1,TRBJ2-7,CASSQARGGGQTLQYF,TGCGCCAGCAGCCAAGCCCGGGGAGGGGGACAGACTTTGCAGTACTTC
few,TRBD1,TRBV5-4,TRBJ2-1,CASSGTGDYNEQFF,TGTGCCAGCAGCGGTACAGGGGATTACAATGAGCAGTTCTTC
few,NA,TRBV29-1,TRBJ1-2,CSVDSLEGYTF,TGCAGCGTTGATTCGCTAGAAGGCTACACCTTC
few,NA,TRBV5-1,TRBJ2-7,CASSLFRGDSSYEQYF,TGCGCCAGCAGCTTGTTTAGGGGGGATAGCTCCTACGAGCAGTACTTC
many,NA,TRBV3-1,TRBJ2-1,CASSQLRQNEQFF,TGTGCCAGCAGCCAACTGCGACAGAATGAGCAGTTCTTC
many,TRBD1,TRBV5-6,TRBJ1-5,CASSPIPGTGYTNQPQHF,TGTGCCAGCAGCCCGATCCCCGGGACAGGGTACACGAATCAGCCCCAGCATTTT
many,NA,TRBV7-9,TRBJ1-1,CASSPPGGSEAFF,TGTGCCAGCAGCCCCCCGGGGGGCTCTGAAGCTTTCTTT
NA,NA,TRBV6-1,TRBJ1-5,CASSPWDQPQHF,TGTGCCAGCTCCCCCTGGGATCAGCCCCAGCATTTT
NA,NA,TRBV20-1,TRBJ2-7,CSALTGRYEQYF,TGCAGTGCTTTGACAGGGAGGTACGAGCAGTACTTC
few,NA,TRBV10-2,TRBJ1-1,CASRLRGTEAFF,TGCGCCAGCAGGTTAAGGGGGACTGAAGCTTTCTTT
many,NA,TRBV11-1,TRBJ1-2,CASSKRFTDSHPPGYTF,TGTGCCAGCAGCAAGCGCTTTACGGACAGCCATCCCCCTGGCTACACCTTC
few,NA,TRBV6-1,TRBJ1-2,CASSARTDYGYTF,TGTGCCAGCTCAGCGCGCACCGACTATGGCTACACCTTC
NA,NA,TRBV29-1,TRBJ1-1,CSVIRGVGTEAFF,TGCAGCGTTATCAGGGGAGTAGGGACTGAAGCTTTCTTT
NA,TRBD2,TRBV6-2/TRBV6-3,TRBJ2-2,CASSSTGGRTGELFF,TGTGCCAGCAGTTCAACGGGGGGGCGCACCGGGGAGCTGTTTTTT
NA,NA,TRBV6-5,TRBJ2-1,CASSYREAPEEFF,TGTGCCAGCAGTTATAGGGAAGCGCCGGAGGAATTCTTC
many,NA,TRBV3-1,TRBJ1-1,CASSQLTASTEAFF,TGTGCCAGCAGCCAATTGACAGCTAGCACTGAAGCTTTCTTT